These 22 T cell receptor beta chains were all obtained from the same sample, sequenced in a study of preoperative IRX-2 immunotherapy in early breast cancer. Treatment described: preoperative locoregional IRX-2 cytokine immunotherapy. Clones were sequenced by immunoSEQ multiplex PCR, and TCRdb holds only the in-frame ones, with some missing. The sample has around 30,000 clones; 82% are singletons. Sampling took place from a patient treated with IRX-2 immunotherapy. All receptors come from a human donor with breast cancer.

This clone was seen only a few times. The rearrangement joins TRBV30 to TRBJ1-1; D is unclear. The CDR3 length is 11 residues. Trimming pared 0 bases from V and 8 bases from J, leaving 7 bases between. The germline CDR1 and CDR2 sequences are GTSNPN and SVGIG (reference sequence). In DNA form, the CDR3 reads TGTGCCTGGAGTGTAGGAGGAGAAGCTTTCTTT. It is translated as CAWSVGGEAFF.

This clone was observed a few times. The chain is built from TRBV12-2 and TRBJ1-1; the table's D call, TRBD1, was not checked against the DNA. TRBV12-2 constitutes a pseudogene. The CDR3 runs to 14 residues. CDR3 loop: CASRTGTFGTEAFF. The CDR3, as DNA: TGTGCCAGTCGAACTGGGACATTTGGAACTGAAGCTTTCTTT.

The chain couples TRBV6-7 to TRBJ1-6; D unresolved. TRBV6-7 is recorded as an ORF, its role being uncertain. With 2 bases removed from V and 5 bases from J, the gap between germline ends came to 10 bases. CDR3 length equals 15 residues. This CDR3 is CASSYEGADNSPLHF. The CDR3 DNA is TGTGCCAGCAGTTACGAGGGCGCGGATAATTCACCCCTCCACTTT.

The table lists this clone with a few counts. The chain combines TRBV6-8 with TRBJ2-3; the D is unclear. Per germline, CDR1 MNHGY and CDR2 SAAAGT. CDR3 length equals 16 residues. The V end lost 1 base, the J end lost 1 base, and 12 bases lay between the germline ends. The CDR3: CASSYYSGWGTDTQYF. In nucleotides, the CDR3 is TGTGCCAGCAGTTACTATTCGGGTTGGGGCACAGATACGCAGTATTTT.

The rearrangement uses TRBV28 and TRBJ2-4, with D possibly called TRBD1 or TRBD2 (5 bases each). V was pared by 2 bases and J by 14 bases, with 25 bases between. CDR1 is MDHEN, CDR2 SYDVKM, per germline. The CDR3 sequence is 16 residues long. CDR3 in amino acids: CASSLSQVGRYSTKYF. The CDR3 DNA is TGTGCCAGCAGTTTAAGTCAGGTGGGACGCTACAGTACAAAGTACTTC.

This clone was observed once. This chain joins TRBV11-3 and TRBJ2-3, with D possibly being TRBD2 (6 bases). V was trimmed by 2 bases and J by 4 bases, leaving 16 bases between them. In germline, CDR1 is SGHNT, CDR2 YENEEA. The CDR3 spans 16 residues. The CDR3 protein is CASSLLGLLLADTQYF. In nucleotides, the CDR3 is TGTGCCAGCAGCTTATTGGGACTCCTTCTAGCAGATACGCAGTATTTT.

CDR3 sequence: CASSLPGGGYNEQFF. CDR3 coding DNA: TGTGCCAGCAGTTTGCCGGGAGGGGGATACAATGAGCAGTTCTTC. This chain joins TRBV28 and TRBJ2-1; 8 nucleotides agree with TRBD2. V shed 3 bases, J shed 4 bases, and the junction held 5 bases outside the gene matches. The CDR3 covers 15 residues. Germline CDR1 reads MDHEN; CDR2 reads SYDVKM.

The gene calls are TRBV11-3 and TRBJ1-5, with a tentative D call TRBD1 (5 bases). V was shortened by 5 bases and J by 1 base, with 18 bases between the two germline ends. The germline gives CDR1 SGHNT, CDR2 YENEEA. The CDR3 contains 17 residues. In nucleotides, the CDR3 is TGTGCCAGCAGCCCGAGCCCAGGGATGGAGAGCAATCAGCCCCAGCATTTT. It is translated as CASSPSPGMESNQPQHF.

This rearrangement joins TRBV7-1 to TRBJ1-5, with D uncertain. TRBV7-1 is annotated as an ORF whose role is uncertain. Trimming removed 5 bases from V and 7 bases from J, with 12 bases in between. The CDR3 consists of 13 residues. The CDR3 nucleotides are TGTGCCAGCAGCATAACCTATGGGCAGCCCCAGCATTTT. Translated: CASSITYGQPQHF.

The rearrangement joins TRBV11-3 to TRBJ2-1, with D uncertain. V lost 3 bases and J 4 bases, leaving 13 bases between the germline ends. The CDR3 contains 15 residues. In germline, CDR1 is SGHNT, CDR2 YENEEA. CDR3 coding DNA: TGTGCCAGCAGCTTGGCAGGTCACGGGTACAATGAGCAGTTCTTC. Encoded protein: CASSLAGHGYNEQFF.

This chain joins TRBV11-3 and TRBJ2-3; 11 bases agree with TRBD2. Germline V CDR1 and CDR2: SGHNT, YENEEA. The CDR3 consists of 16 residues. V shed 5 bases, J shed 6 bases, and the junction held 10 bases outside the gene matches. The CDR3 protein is CASSNQGLAGEDTQYF. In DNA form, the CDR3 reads TGTGCCAGCAGCAACCAAGGACTAGCGGGTGAGGATACGCAGTATTTT.

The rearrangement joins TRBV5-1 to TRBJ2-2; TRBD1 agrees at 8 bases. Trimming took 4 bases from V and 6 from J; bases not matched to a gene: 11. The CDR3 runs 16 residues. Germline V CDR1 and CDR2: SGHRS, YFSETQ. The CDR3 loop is CASSQDRQGSSGELFF. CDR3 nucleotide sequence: TGCGCCAGCAGCCAGGACCGACAGGGGTCCTCCGGGGAGCTGTTTTTT.

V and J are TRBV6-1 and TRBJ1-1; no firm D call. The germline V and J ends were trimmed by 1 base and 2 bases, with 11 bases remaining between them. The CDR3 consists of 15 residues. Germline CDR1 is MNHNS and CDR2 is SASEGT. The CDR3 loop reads CASSEGHFSNTEAFF. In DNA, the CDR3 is TGTGCCAGCAGTGAAGGACATTTCTCCAACACTGAAGCTTTCTTT.

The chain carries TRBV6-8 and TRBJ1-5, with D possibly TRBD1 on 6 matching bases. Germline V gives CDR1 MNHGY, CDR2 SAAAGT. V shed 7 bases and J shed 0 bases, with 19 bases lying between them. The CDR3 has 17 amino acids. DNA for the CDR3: TGTGCCAGCACAATCTTGGACAGAACCTATAGCAATCAGCCCCAGCATTTT. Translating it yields CASTILDRTYSNQPQHF.

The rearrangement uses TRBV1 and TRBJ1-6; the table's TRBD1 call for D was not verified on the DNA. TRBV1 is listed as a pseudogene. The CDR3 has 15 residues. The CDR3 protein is CASSQTGQNNSPLHF. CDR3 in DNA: TGCGCCAGCAGCCAAACTGGGCAGAATAATTCACCCCTCCACTTT.

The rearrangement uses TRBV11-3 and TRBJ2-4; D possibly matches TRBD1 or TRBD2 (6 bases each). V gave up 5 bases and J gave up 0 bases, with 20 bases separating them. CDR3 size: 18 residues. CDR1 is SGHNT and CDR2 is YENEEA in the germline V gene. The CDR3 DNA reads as TGTGCCAGCAGCAGGGGGATAGGCGGGAAGGGAGCCAAAAACATTCAGTACTTC. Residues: CASSRGIGGKGAKNIQYF.

CDR3 region: CASSPRLGSSYEQYF. As DNA, the CDR3 is TGCGCCAGCAGCCCCCGTTTGGGGAGCTCCTACGAGCAGTACTTC. The V gene is TRBV4-1, the J gene TRBJ2-7, with TRBD2 as a possible D gene (5 bases). Trimming stripped 4 bases from V and 0 bases from J, with 13 bases between. Germline V gene sequence: CDR1 MGHRA, CDR2 YSYEKL. There are 15 residues in the CDR3.

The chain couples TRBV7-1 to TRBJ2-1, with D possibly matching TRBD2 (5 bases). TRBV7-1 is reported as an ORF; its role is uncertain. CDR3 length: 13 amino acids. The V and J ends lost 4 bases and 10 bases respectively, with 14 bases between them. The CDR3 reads CASSFVEGVEQFF. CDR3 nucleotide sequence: TGTGCCAGCAGCTTCGTTGAGGGCGTGGAGCAGTTCTTC.

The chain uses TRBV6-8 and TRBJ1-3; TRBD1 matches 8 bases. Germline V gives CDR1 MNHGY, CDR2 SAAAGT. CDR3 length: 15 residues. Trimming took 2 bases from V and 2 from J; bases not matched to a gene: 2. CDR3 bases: TGTGCCAGCAGTTACAACAGGGGGACTGGAAACACCATATATTTT. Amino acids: CASSYNRGTGNTIYF.

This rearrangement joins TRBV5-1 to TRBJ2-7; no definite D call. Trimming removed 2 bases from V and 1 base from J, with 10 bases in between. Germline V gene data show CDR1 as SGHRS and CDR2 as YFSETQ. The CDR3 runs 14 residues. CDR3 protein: CASSFGSSSYEQYF. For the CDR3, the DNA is TGCGCCAGCAGCTTCGGTTCTTCTTCCTACGAGCAGTACTTC.

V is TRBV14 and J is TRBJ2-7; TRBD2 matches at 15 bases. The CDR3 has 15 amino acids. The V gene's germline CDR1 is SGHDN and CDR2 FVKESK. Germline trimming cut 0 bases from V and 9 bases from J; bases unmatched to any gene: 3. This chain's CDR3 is CASSQDWTSGRAQYF. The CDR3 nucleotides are TGTGCCAGCAGCCAAGATTGGACTAGCGGGAGGGCGCAGTACTTC.

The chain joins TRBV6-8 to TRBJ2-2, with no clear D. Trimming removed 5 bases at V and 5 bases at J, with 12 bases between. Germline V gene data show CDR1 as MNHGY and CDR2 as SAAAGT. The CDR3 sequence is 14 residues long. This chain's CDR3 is CASSQTVGTGELFF. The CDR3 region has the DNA TGTGCCAGCAGTCAGACGGTAGGGACCGGGGAGCTGTTTTTT.